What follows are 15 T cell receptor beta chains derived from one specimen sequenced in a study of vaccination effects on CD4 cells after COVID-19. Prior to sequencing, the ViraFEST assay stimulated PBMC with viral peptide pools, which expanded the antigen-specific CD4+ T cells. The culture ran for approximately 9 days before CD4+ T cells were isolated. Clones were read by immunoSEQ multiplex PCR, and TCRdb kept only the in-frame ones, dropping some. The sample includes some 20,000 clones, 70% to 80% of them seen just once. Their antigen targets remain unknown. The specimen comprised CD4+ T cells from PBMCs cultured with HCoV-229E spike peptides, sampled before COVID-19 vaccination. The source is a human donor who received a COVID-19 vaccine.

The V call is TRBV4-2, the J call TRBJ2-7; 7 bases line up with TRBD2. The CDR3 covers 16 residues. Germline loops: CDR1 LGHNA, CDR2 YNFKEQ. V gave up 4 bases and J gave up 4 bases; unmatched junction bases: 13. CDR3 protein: CASSRRNQRDSYEQYF. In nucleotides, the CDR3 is TGTGCCAGCAGCCGCAGGAATCAGCGGGATTCGTACGAGCAGTACTTC.

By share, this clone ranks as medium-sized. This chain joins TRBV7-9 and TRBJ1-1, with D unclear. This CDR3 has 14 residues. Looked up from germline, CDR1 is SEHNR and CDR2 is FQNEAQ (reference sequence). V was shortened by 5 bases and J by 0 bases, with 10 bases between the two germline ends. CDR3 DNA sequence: TGTGCCAGCAGCATTCGGGCCTTGAACACTGAAGCTTTCTTT. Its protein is CASSIRALNTEAFF.

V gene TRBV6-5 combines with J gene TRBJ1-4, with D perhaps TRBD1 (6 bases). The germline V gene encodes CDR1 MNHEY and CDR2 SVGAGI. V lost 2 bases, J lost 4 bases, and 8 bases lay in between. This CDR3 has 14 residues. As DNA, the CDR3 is TGTGCCAGCAGTTACAGGGGGAATAATGAAAAACTGTTTTTT. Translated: CASSYRGNNEKLFF.

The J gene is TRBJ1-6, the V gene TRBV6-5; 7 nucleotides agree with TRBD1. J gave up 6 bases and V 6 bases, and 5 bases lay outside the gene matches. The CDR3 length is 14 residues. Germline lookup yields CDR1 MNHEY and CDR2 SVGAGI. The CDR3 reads CASSAGTANSPLHF. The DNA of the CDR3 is TGTGCCAGCAGCGCCGGGACAGCTAATTCACCCCTCCACTTT.

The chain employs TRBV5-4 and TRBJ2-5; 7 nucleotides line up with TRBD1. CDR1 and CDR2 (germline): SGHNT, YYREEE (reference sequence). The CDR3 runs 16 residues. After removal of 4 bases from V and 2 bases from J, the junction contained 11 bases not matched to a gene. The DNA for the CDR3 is TGTGCCAGCAGCACCCAGACAGGGAAGAGACAAGAGACCCAGTACTTC. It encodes CASSTQTGKRQETQYF.

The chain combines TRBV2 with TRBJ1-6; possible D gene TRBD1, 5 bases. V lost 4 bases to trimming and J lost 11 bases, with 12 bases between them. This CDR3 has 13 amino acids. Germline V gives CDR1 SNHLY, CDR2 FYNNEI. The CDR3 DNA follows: TGTGCCAGCAGTGCAGGGACTGGCACACCCCTCCACTTT. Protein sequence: CASSAGTGTPLHF.

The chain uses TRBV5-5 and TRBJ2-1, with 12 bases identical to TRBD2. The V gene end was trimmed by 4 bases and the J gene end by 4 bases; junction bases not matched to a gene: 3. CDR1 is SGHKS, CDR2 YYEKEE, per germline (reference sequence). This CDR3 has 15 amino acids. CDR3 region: CASSVTSGRYNEQFF. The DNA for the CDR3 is TGTGCCAGCAGCGTAACTAGCGGGAGGTACAATGAGCAGTTCTTC.

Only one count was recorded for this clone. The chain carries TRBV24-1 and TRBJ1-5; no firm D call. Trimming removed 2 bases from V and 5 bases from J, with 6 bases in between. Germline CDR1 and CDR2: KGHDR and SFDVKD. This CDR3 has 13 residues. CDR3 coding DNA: TGTGCCACCAGTGATTCGGCCCATCAGCCCCAGCATTTT. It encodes CATSDSAHQPQHF.

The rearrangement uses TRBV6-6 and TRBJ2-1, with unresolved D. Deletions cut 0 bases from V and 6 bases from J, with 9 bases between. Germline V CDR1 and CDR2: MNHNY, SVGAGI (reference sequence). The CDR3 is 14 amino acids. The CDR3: CASSYSTATNEQFF. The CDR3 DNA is TGTGCCAGCAGTTACTCGACCGCGACCAATGAGCAGTTCTTC.

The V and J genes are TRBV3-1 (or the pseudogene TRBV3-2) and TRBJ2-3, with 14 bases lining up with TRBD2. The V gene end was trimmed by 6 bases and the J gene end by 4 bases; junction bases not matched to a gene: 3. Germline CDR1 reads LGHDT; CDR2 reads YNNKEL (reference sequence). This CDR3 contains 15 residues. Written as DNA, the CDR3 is TGTGCCAGCAGTCAGGGACTAGCGGGAGCAGATACGCAGTATTTT. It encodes CASSQGLAGADTQYF.

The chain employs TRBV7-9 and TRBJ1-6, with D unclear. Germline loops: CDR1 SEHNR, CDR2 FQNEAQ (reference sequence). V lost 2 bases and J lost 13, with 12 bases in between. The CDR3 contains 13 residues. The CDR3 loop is CASSLSLGGPLHF. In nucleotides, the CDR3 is TGTGCCAGCAGCTTATCTCTTGGAGGTCCCCTCCACTTT.

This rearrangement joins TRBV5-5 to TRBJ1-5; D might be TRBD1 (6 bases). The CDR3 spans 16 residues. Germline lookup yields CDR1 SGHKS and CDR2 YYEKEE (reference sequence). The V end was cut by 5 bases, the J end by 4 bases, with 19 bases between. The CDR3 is CASRAAGVRSNQPQHF. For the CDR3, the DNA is TGTGCCAGCAGGGCTGCAGGGGTACGCTCGAATCAGCCCCAGCATTTT.

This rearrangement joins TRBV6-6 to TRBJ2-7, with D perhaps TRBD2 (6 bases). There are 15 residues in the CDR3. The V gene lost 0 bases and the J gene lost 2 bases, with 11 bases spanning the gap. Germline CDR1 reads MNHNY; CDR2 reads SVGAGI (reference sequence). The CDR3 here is CASSYSLGGPYEQYF. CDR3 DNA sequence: TGTGCCAGCAGTTACTCGTTGGGGGGTCCCTACGAGCAGTACTTC.

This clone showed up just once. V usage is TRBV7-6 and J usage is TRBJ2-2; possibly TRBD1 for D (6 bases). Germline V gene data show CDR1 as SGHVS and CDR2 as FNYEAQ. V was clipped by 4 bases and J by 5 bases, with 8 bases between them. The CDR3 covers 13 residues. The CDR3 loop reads CASSSTGTGELFF. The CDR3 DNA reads TGTGCCAGCAGCTCGACAGGAACCGGGGAGCTGTTTTTT.

Here the CDR3 DNA reads TGTGCCAGCAGTGAATCTAAGGGACCCTTCTACGAGCAGTACTTC. Translation: CASSESKGPFYEQYF. The chain couples TRBV6-1 to TRBJ2-7; D tentatively fits TRBD1 or TRBD2 (5 bases each). Per the germline V gene, CDR1 is MNHNS and CDR2 is SASEGT. The CDR3 spans 15 residues. V dropped 2 bases and J dropped 3 bases, with 14 bases sitting between them.